Presented here are 21 T cell receptor beta chains from one specimen sequenced in a study of CD8 T cells in ankylosing spondylitis. Overall study findings and caveats: What appeared characteristic of ankylosing spondylitis blood was a TCR beta motif of 7 or 8 highly homologous variants.

TCRdb ran MiXCR on the 5' RACE reads and lists one entry per CDR3 protein. Of hundreds of thousands of distinct CDR3 sequences listed, 17% are singletons. Antigens of these TCRs are unknown. The sample was blood, either unsorted or a sorted T cell fraction (not recorded which). The receptors derive from a male donor with ankylosing spondylitis.

This sequence joins TRBV5-6 and TRBJ1-2, with 9 positions matching TRBD1. V shed 6 bases, J shed 8 bases, and the junction held 8 bases outside the gene matches. Looked up from germline, CDR1 is SGHDT and CDR2 is YYEEEE. This CDR3 comprises 13 residues. In nucleotides, the CDR3 is TGTGCCAGCACCTACGGGACAGGGTTCGGCTACACCTTC. This translates into CASTYGTGFGYTF.

This clonotype has more than one count but fewer than ten. The chain links TRBV5-5 to TRBJ2-5; TRBD2 agrees at 7 bases. The CDR3 loop spans 15 amino acids. Germline V lookup: CDR1 SGHKS, CDR2 YYEKEE (reference sequence). J gave up 0 bases and V 2 bases, and 4 bases lay outside the gene matches. The CDR3 spells CASSLPSGYQETQYF. The CDR3 region has the DNA TGTGCCAGCAGCTTACCTAGCGGATACCAAGAGACCCAGTACTTC.

This clonotype was picked up a small number of times. J is TRBJ1-4 and V is TRBV6-5; the D gene is possibly TRBD1 (5 bases). V lost 6 bases and J lost 6, with 14 bases in between. The CDR3 is made up of 14 amino acids. Germline CDR1 reads MNHEY; CDR2 reads SVGAGI. The CDR3 sequence is CASRYPRGDEKLFF. The CDR3 bases are TGTGCCAGCAGGTACCCCAGAGGGGATGAAAAACTGTTTTTT.

Only a few counts were recorded for this clonotype. The rearrangement joins TRBV24-1 to TRBJ2-3, with D unresolved. V shed 4 bases and J shed 1 base, with 8 bases lying between them. CDR3 length: 14 amino acids. Germline V CDR1 and CDR2: KGHDR, SFDVKD. CDR3 in amino acids: CATSDAKRTDTQYF. The DNA of the CDR3 is TGTGCCACCAGTGACGCCAAACGCACAGATACGCAGTATTTT.

This clonotype was picked up a small number of times. The gene calls are TRBV4-1 and TRBJ2-5; D not certain. Germline V gene lookup returns CDR1 MGHRA and CDR2 YSYEKL. Trimming shortened V by 0 bases and J by 5 bases, and 10 bases separated the two germline ends. The CDR3 covers 14 residues. The CDR3 sequence is CASSQDGRSETQYF. CDR3 sequence (DNA): TGCGCCAGCAGCCAAGATGGGCGGTCTGAGACCCAGTACTTC.

In its sample, this clonotype was seen a few times. J is TRBJ2-1 and V is TRBV10-1; TRBD2 matches at 7 bases. The CDR3 loop spans 16 amino acids. The germline gives CDR1 WNHNN, CDR2 SYGVQD (reference sequence). Trimming cost V 0 bases and J 1 base; bases outside gene matches: 3. CDR3 coding DNA: TGCGCCAGCAGTGAGTCGAGAGCGGGGTCCTACAATGAGCAGTTCTTC. Protein product: CASSESRAGSYNEQFF.

This clonotype was detected many times. The chain joins TRBV29-1 to TRBJ1-2; 8 nucleotides match TRBD1. Germline loops: CDR1 SQVTM, CDR2 ANQGSEA. The CDR3 has 13 residues. The V segment lost 7 bases and the J segment 2 bases; nucleotides outside the gene matches: 6. CDR3 nucleotides: TGCAGCGCCGGACAGGGATCGAACTATGGCTACACCTTC. It specifies CSAGQGSNYGYTF.

This clonotype appeared once. CDR3 DNA sequence: TGTGCCAGCAGTGTGGTCCAGGTCGGGGAGCTGTTTTTT. Its protein product is CASSVVQVGELFF. The chain carries TRBV12-3 or TRBV12-4 and TRBJ2-2; no firm D call. Deletions cut 5 bases from V and 7 bases from J, with 11 bases between. This CDR3 is built from 13 residues.

In this sample, this clonotype turned up a few times. The chain joins TRBV20-1 to TRBJ1-2; 11 bases match TRBD1. Germline V lookup: CDR1 DFQATT, CDR2 SNEGSKA (reference sequence). The CDR3 has 14 amino acids. Trimming at V came to 3 bases and at J to 8 bases, leaving 8 bases not matched to a gene. CDR3 amino acids: CSASLGTGGQGYTF. The DNA of the CDR3 is TGCAGTGCTAGCCTCGGGACAGGGGGACAAGGCTACACCTTC.

This chain joins TRBV7-2 and TRBJ1-2; tentatively, D is TRBD1 (6 bases). V was clipped by 3 bases and J by 1 base, with 12 bases between them. The CDR3 sequence is 15 residues long. Germline CDR1 and CDR2: SGHTA and FQGNSA. For the CDR3, the DNA is TGTGCCAGCAGCTTCCCAGGGGCCGATAACTATGGCTACACCTTC. Amino acid sequence: CASSFPGADNYGYTF.

In its sample, this clonotype was seen a few times. The chain has TRBV20-1 and TRBJ2-3; TRBD1 is a possible D gene (6 bases). The CDR3 extends over 13 amino acids. Germline CDR1 DFQATT, CDR2 SNEGSKA (reference sequence). V gave up 5 bases and J gave up 0 bases, with 9 bases separating them. CDR3 DNA: TGCAGTGCTCTGGGGGCCAGCACAGATACGCAGTATTTT. Translated, it gives CSALGASTDTQYF.

This chain joins TRBV11-2 and TRBJ1-1; 7 nucleotides align to TRBD1. Germline values: CDR1 SGHAT, CDR2 FQNNGV. V lost 2 bases to trimming and J lost 5 bases; unmatched junction nucleotides: 8. This CDR3 contains 15 residues. CDR3 nucleotides: TGTGCCAGCAGCTTAAGGCGACAGGGTGCGACTGAAGCTTTCTTT. Its translation: CASSLRRQGATEAFF.

This clonotype was observed a handful of times. This rearrangement joins TRBV5-1 to TRBJ2-6, with D tentatively TRBD1 (5 bases). The CDR3 length is 16 residues. Germline CDR1 reads SGHRS; CDR2 reads YFSETQ. The germline V and J ends were trimmed by 9 bases and 2 bases, with 18 bases remaining between them. The CDR3 sequence is CAITTVSPTGANVLTF. The CDR3, as DNA: TGCGCCATTACGACAGTTTCACCCACTGGGGCCAACGTCCTGACTTTC. Variable domain in full (rest from reference TRBV5-1 and TRBJ2-6): KAGVTQTPRYLIKTRGQQVTLSCSPISGHRSVSWYQQTPGQGLQFLFEYFSETQRNKGNFPGRFSGRQFSNSRSEMNVSTLELGDSALYLCAITTVSPTGANVLTFGAGSRLTVL.

This clonotype was detected ten times or more. The chain has TRBV5-1 and TRBJ1-1, with no clear D. The ends were cut back, 0 bases at V and 5 bases at J, with 17 bases in the middle. The CDR3 loop spans 16 amino acids. Germline V gene data show CDR1 as SGHRS and CDR2 as YFSETQ. The CDR3 bases are TGCGCCAGCAGCTTGGGACCGGAAAGCTTGGGTACTGAAGCTTTCTTT. This translates into CASSLGPESLGTEAFF.

This clonotype occurred a few times. The rearrangement uses TRBV27 and TRBJ2-7; TRBD2 matches 7 bases. Trimming took 4 bases from V and 0 from J; bases not matched to a gene: 6. The CDR3 runs to 15 residues. The germline gives CDR1 MNHEY, CDR2 SMNVEV (reference sequence). The CDR3 nucleotides are TGTGCCAGCAGTTCTCGATCGGGGGGCTCCTACGAGCAGTACTTC. It translates to CASSSRSGGSYEQYF.

This CDR3 reads CASSLFGQSNSNQPQHF. The CDR3 DNA follows: TGTGCCAGCAGTTTATTCGGACAGAGTAATAGCAATCAGCCCCAGCATTTT. The rearrangement uses TRBV28 and TRBJ1-5; D perhaps matches TRBD1 (6 bases). Germline-derived CDR1 and CDR2 are MDHEN and SYDVKM. The CDR3 spans 17 residues. V shed 1 base and J shed 0 bases, with 13 bases lying between them.

The genes are TRBV6-2 or TRBV6-3 and TRBJ1-1, with TRBD1 matching 8 bases. V shed 6 bases, J shed 2 bases, and the junction held 2 bases outside the gene matches. Looked up from germline, CDR1 is MNHEY and CDR2 is SVGEGT. The CDR3 loop spans 13 amino acids. CDR3 in amino acids: CASRGTGNTEAFF. As DNA, the CDR3 is TGTGCCAGCAGAGGGACAGGAAACACTGAAGCTTTCTTT.

This chain uses TRBV5-1 with TRBJ1-1; tentatively, D is TRBD1 (6 bases). This CDR3 has 16 residues. Trimming took off 4 bases at V and 1 base at J, with 17 bases between the two ends. The germline gives CDR1 SGHRS, CDR2 YFSETQ. The CDR3 is CASSRRGPLRNTEAFF. The DNA of the CDR3 is TGCGCCAGCAGCCGGCGGGGGCCCCTTAGGAACACTGAAGCTTTCTTT.

This clonotype was counted between two and nine times. The genes are TRBV5-1 and TRBJ2-7; the D gene is possibly TRBD2 (6 bases). V was cut by 0 bases and J by 4 bases, with 20 bases left in between. Germline V CDR1 and CDR2: SGHRS, YFSETQ. The CDR3 contains 17 residues. Here the CDR3 reads CASSLDTGGTSPYEQYF. CDR3 in DNA: TGCGCCAGCAGCTTGGACACAGGAGGGACGTCCCCTTACGAGCAGTACTTC. The entire variable domain, with the rest obtained from reference TRBV5-1 and TRBJ2-7, is as follows: KAGVTQTPRYLIKTRGQQVTLSCSPISGHRSVSWYQQTPGQGLQFLFEYFSETQRNKGNFPGRFSGRQFSNSRSEMNVSTLELGDSALYLCASSLDTGGTSPYEQYFGPGTRLTVT.

This CDR3 reads CASSLGVLFYNEQFF. The DNA of the CDR3 is TGTGCCAGCAGCTTAGGGGTCCTCTTCTACAATGAGCAGTTCTTC. J is TRBJ2-1 and V is TRBV7-2; D gene unclear. Germline V lookup: CDR1 SGHTA, CDR2 FQGNSA. This CDR3 is built from 15 residues. The V and J ends lost 1 base and 3 bases respectively, with 10 bases between them.

This clonotype was seen a few times. J is TRBJ2-3 and V is TRBV7-9; possibly TRBD1 for D (6 bases). Trimming took off 4 bases at V and 1 base at J, with 12 bases between the two ends. Germline CDR1 is SEHNR and CDR2 is FQNEAQ (reference sequence). The CDR3 extends over 15 amino acids. CDR3 residues: CASSSPSGGTDTQYF. The DNA for the CDR3 is TGTGCCAGCAGCTCCCCCTCAGGGGGCACAGATACGCAGTATTTT.